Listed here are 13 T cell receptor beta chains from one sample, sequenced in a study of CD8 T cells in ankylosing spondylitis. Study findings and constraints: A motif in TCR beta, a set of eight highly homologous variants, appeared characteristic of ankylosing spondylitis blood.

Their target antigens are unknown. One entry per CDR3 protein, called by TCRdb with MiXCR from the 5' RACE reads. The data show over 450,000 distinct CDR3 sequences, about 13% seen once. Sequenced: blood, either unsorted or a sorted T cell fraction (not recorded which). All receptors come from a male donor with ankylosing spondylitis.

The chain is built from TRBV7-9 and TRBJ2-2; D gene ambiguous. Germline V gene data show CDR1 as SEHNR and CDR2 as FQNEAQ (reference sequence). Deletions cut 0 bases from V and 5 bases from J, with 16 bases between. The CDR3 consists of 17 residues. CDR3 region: CASSLAWTHQGTGELFF. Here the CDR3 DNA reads TGTGCCAGCAGCTTAGCCTGGACGCACCAAGGGACCGGGGAGCTGTTTTTT. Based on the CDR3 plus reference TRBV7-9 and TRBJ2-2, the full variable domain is DTGVSQNPRHKITKRGQNVTFRCDPISEHNRLYWYRQTLGQGPEFLTYFQNEAQLEKSRLLSDRFSAERPKGSFSTLEIQRTEQGDSAMYLCASSLAWTHQGTGELFFGEGSRLTVL.

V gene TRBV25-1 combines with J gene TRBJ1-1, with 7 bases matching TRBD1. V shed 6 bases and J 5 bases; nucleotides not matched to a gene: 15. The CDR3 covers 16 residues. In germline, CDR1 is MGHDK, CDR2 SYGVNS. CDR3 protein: CASSPPGQVGLTEAFF. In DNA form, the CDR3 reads TGTGCCAGCAGCCCACCAGGACAGGTCGGGCTGACTGAAGCTTTCTTT.

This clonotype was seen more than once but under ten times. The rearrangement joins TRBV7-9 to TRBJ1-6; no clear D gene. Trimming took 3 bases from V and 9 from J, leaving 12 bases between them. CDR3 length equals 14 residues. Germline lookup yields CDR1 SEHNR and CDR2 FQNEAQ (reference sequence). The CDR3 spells CASSFYPPSSPLHF. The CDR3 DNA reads TGTGCCAGCAGCTTTTATCCACCAAGTTCACCCCTCCACTTT. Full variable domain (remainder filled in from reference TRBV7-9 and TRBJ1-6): DTGVSQNPRHKITKRGQNVTFRCDPISEHNRLYWYRQTLGQGPEFLTYFQNEAQLEKSRLLSDRFSAERPKGSFSTLEIQRTEQGDSAMYLCASSFYPPSSPLHFGNGTRLTVT.

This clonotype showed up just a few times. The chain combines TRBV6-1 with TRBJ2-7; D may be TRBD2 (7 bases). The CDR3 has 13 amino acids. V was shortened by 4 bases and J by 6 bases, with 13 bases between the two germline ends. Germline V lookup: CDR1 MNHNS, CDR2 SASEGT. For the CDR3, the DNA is TGTGCCAGCAGTGGGGGAGGGGGTTTCGAGCAGTACGTC. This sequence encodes CASSGGGGFEQYV.

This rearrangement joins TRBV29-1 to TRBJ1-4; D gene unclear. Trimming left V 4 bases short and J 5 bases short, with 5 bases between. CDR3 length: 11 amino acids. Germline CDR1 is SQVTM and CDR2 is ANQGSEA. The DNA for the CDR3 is TGCAGCGTTGGTGCCAATGAAAAACTGTTTTTT. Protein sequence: CSVGANEKLFF.

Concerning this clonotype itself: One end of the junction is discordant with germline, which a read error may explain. The CDR3 DNA reads as TGTGTCAGCTCACAGGGGACTCCCTCCTACAATGAGCAGTTCTTC. It translates to CVSSQGTPSYNEQFF. The chain combines TRBV18 with TRBJ2-1; TRBD1 might be the D (7 bases). Germline assignment: CDR1 KGHSH and CDR2 LQKENI. The CDR3 length is 15 residues.

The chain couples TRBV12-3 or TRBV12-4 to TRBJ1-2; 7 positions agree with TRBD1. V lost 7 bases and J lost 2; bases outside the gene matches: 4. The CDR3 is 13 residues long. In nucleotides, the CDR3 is TGTGCCAGCATTTCGGGACAGAACTATGGCTACACCTTC. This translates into CASISGQNYGYTF.

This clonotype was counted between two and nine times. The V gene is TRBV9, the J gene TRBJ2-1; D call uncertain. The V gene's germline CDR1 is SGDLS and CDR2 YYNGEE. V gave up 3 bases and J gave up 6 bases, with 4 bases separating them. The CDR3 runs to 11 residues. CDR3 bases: TGTGCCAGCAGCGGTTTCAATGAGCAGTTCTTC. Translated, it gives CASSGFNEQFF.

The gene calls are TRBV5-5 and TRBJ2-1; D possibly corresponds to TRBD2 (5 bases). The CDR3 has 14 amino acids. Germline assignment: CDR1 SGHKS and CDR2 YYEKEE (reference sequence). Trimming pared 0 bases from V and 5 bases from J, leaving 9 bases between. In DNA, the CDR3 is TGTGCCAGCAGCTTGGCCTTCGGGAACAATGAGCAGTTCTTC. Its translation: CASSLAFGNNEQFF.

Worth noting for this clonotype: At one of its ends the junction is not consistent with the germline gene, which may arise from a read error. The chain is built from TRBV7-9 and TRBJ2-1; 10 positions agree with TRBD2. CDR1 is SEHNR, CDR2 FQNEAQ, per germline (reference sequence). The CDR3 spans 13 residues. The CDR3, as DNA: TGTGCCAGCAGCCTAGCGGGAGTGGGTGAGCAGTTCTTC. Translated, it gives CASSLAGVGEQFF.

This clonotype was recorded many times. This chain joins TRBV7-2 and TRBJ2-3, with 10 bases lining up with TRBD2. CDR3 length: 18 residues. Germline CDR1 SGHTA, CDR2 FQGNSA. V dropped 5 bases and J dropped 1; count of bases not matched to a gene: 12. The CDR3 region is CASSRALAGGVGTDTQYF. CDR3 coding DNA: TGTGCCAGCAGCCGAGCCTTAGCGGGAGGAGTGGGCACAGATACGCAGTATTTT.

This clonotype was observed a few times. In DNA, the CDR3 is TGCGCCAGCAGCCCAGACAGGTCGGGGAACACTGAAGCTTTCTTT. This translates into CASSPDRSGNTEAFF. J is TRBJ1-1 and V is TRBV5-1; tentative D call: TRBD1 (6 bases). Germline CDR1 and CDR2: SGHRS and YFSETQ. This CDR3 has 15 residues. With 4 bases removed from V and 1 base from J, the gap between germline ends came to 14 bases.

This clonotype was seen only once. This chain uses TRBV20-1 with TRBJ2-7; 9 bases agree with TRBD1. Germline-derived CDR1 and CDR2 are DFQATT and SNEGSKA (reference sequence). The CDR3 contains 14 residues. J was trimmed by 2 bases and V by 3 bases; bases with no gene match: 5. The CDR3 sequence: CSASSGTGTYEQYF. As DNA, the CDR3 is TGCAGTGCTAGTTCCGGGACAGGGACCTACGAGCAGTACTTC.